This entry features one T cell receptor (beta chain) sequence. The data derive from a study of control samples from healthy donors and cancer patients. The CDR3 has 14 amino acids. Germline assignment: CDR1 MNHGY and CDR2 SAAAGT. V was clipped by 6 bases and J by 4 bases; unmatched bases: 7. Clones were sequenced by immunoSEQ multiplex PCR, and TCRdb holds only the in-frame ones, with some missing. Seen here are 100,000 to 150,000 clones, 80% to 95% observed once, and the top ten hold around 5.4%. This sequence originates from a man aged 18 to 30 in good health. The sequenced sample was blood. The J gene is TRBJ1-1, the V gene TRBV6-8, with TRBD1 identical over 8 bases. The CDR3 region has the DNA TGTGCCAGCAGATACGGGGGACAGGCCACTGAAGCTTTCTTT. Translation gives CASRYGGQATEAFF.